The 28 T cell receptor beta chains in this list originate from one sample, sequenced in a study of blood T cell repertoires in COVID-19. The protocol was immunoSEQ multiplex PCR, while the TCRdb copy is restricted to in-frame clones and leaves out a portion. The repertoire holds some 37,000 clones, roughly 90% seen once, with 9% to 14% in the top ten. Input material: peripheral blood. The origin of the receptors is a man aged 65 to 85 with acute or convalescent COVID-19.

The rearrangement joins TRBV7-2 to TRBJ2-1; weak D call: TRBD2 (6 bases). The CDR3 spans 13 residues. The germline CDR1 and CDR2 sequences are SGHTA and FQGNSA. Trimming shortened V by 3 bases and J by 9 bases, and 12 bases separated the two germline ends. The CDR3 here is CASSLRLVPEQFF. CDR3 in DNA: TGTGCCAGCAGCTTGAGACTAGTACCTGAGCAGTTCTTC. The whole variable domain, remainder taken from reference TRBV7-2 and TRBJ2-1, is GAGVSQSPSNKVTEKGKDVELRCDPISGHTALYWYRQSLGQGLEFLIYFQGNSAPDKSGLPSDRFSAERTGGSVSTLTIQRTQQEDSAVYLCASSLRLVPEQFFGPGTRLTVL.

The V call is TRBV7-8, the J call TRBJ2-3; weak D call: TRBD2 (6 bases). Trimming shortened V by 3 bases and J by 4 bases, and 8 bases separated the two germline ends. Germline V lookup: CDR1 SGHVS, CDR2 FQNEAQ. The CDR3 spans 13 residues. CDR3 sequence (DNA): TGTGCCAGCAGCTTTGGGGAGGCAGATACGCAGTATTTT. Its translation: CASSFGEADTQYF.

The V gene is TRBV2, the J gene TRBJ2-1, with 12 bases fitting TRBD2. V trimming: 2 bases; J trimming: 6 bases; junction bases outside the gene matches: 2. Germline assignment: CDR1 SNHLY and CDR2 FYNNEI. The CDR3 loop spans 15 amino acids. The CDR3 DNA sequence: TGTGCCAGCAGTGAAAGACTAGCGGGAGCCAATGAGCAGTTCTTC. It yields the protein CASSERLAGANEQFF.

The V and J genes are TRBV5-5 and TRBJ1-2; D unclear. CDR3 length: 14 amino acids. The V gene lost 0 bases and the J gene lost 5 bases, with 11 bases spanning the gap. The germline gives CDR1 SGHKS, CDR2 YYEKEE (reference sequence). The DNA for the CDR3 is TGTGCCAGCAGCTTGGCTATAGAGGGATATGGCTACACCTTC. Amino acid sequence: CASSLAIEGYGYTF.

The rearrangement uses TRBV7-9 and TRBJ1-2; perhaps TRBD1 as D (6 bases). V was cut by 11 bases and J by 8 bases, with 18 bases left in between. Germline CDR1 is SEHNR and CDR2 is FQNEAQ (reference sequence). The CDR3 totals 12 residues. For the CDR3, the DNA is TGTGCCTGGGGGCAGGGCCTCGGAGGCTACACCTTC. This codes for CAWGQGLGGYTF.

The chain joins TRBV5-5 to TRBJ2-5; D is unclear. V shed 4 bases and J shed 4 bases, with 11 bases lying between them. The CDR3 covers 13 residues. Germline CDR1 and CDR2: SGHKS and YYEKEE (reference sequence). The CDR3 spells CASSARAGETQYF. For the CDR3, the DNA is TGTGCCAGCAGCGCTCGTGCCGGAGAGACCCAGTACTTC.

The chain couples TRBV18 to TRBJ2-2; TRBD1 matches at 7 bases. Germline CDR1 reads KGHSH; CDR2 reads LQKENI. The CDR3 is 17 amino acids. Trimming took 3 bases from V and 2 from J; bases not matched to a gene: 9. CDR3 nucleotide sequence: TGTGCCAGCTCACCGGGACGGGGACAGCCTAACACCGGGGAGCTGTTTTTT. It translates to CASSPGRGQPNTGELFF.

The V gene is TRBV11-2, the J gene TRBJ2-7; 7 bases agree with TRBD2. The ends lost 0 bases at V and 7 bases at J; junction bases unmatched: 12. Germline V gene lookup returns CDR1 SGHAT and CDR2 FQNNGV. The CDR3 extends over 16 amino acids. The CDR3 DNA reads TGTGCCAGCAGCTTAGAGGTGGTGGGAGGGTTTTATGAGCAGTACTTC. This translates into CASSLEVVGGFYEQYF.

The V call is TRBV2, the J call TRBJ2-5; D remains ambiguous. V lost 8 bases to trimming and J lost 2 bases, with 12 bases between them. The CDR3 consists of 13 residues. Germline V gene data show CDR1 as SNHLY and CDR2 as FYNNEI. The CDR3 sequence: CASGPLIQETQYF. Written as DNA, the CDR3 is TGTGCCAGCGGGCCCCTAATTCAAGAGACCCAGTACTTC.

The V and J genes are TRBV7-3 and TRBJ1-1; no clear D. The CDR3 totals 14 residues. V shed 4 bases and J shed 1 base, with 10 bases lying between them. From germline, CDR1 is SGHTA and CDR2 FQGTGA. In DNA, the CDR3 is TGTGCCAGCAGCTACAGCCCCGGGAACACTGAAGCTTTCTTT. Translated, it gives CASSYSPGNTEAFF.

V is TRBV7-3 and J is TRBJ1-1; tentative D call: TRBD1 (5 bases). This CDR3 comprises 15 residues. From germline, CDR1 is SGHTA and CDR2 FQGTGA. V was clipped by 3 bases and J by 1 base, with 12 bases between them. In DNA form, the CDR3 reads TGTGCCAGCAGCTTCCTGCGGGGACCGAACACTGAAGCTTTCTTT. Encoded protein: CASSFLRGPNTEAFF.

The V and J genes are TRBV20-1 and TRBJ2-5; D might be TRBD2 (6 bases). V was pared by 6 bases and J by 5 bases, with 10 bases between. The germline CDR1 and CDR2 sequences are DFQATT and SNEGSKA (reference sequence). CDR3 length equals 11 residues. CDR3 nucleotide sequence: TGCAGTGCCCCCCGGGGGGAGACCCAGTACTTC. It specifies CSAPRGETQYF.

This chain joins TRBV5-1 and TRBJ2-7, with TRBD2 matching over 10 bases. CDR3 length: 14 amino acids. Germline CDR1 is SGHRS and CDR2 is YFSETQ. V lost 5 bases and J lost 5; bases outside the gene matches: 7. The CDR3 protein is CASSGAGGGDEQYF. The DNA of the CDR3 is TGCGCCAGCAGTGGAGCGGGAGGGGGAGACGAGCAGTACTTC.

V usage is TRBV29-1 and J usage is TRBJ2-7, with 7 nucleotides matching TRBD1. Germline CDR1 reads SQVTM; CDR2 reads ANQGSEA. V shed 4 bases, J shed 3 bases, and the junction held 12 bases outside the gene matches. This CDR3 is built from 15 residues. DNA of the CDR3: TGCAGCGTTGGAAAGGACAGGAAAATTCACTACGAGCAGTACTTC. This codes for CSVGKDRKIHYEQYF.

This clone was observed once. This sequence joins TRBV19 and TRBJ2-7; 9 bases align to TRBD1. The germline CDR1 and CDR2 sequences are LNHDA and SQIVND (reference sequence). Trimming at V came to 4 bases and at J to 3 bases, leaving 7 bases not matched to a gene. The CDR3 covers 15 residues. CDR3 region: CASSRGGQGRYEQYF. The CDR3 DNA follows: TGTGCCAGTAGTAGGGGGGGACAGGGACGCTACGAGCAGTACTTC.

The genes are TRBV28 and TRBJ1-2; 8 bases map to TRBD1. CDR3 size: 14 residues. CDR1 MDHEN and CDR2 SYDVKM come from the germline V gene. V lost 6 bases and J lost 8; bases outside the gene matches: 11. The CDR3 region is CASSPIHGQGGYTF. CDR3 DNA: TGTGCCAGCAGCCCAATACATGGACAGGGAGGCTACACCTTC.

The gene calls are TRBV5-4 and TRBJ2-2; D not certain. Germline assignment: CDR1 SGHNT and CDR2 YYREEE (reference sequence). Trimming removed 0 bases from V and 4 bases from J, with 10 bases in between. CDR3 size: 15 residues. The DNA for the CDR3 is TGTGCCAGCAGCTTGGTTAGAGATTCCACCGGGGAGCTGTTTTTT. Translating gives CASSLVRDSTGELFF.

This chain joins TRBV6-5 and TRBJ1-1; possible D gene TRBD1, 6 bases. The CDR3 is 13 residues long. The germline V gene encodes CDR1 MNHEY and CDR2 SVGAGI. The V end was cut by 7 bases, the J end by 6 bases, with 15 bases between. This CDR3 reads CASIGRGVPEAFF. CDR3 coding DNA: TGTGCCAGCATTGGCAGGGGTGTACCTGAAGCTTTCTTT.

The V call is TRBV5-6, the J call TRBJ1-1, with 7 bases lining up with TRBD1. The CDR3 is made up of 12 amino acids. J was trimmed by 7 bases and V by 2 bases; bases with no gene match: 2. In germline, CDR1 is SGHDT, CDR2 YYEEEE. The chain's CDR3 is CASSLPGGEAFF. CDR3 nucleotide sequence: TGTGCCAGCAGCTTACCAGGGGGTGAAGCTTTCTTT. The full variable domain, its missing parts supplied by reference TRBV5-6 and TRBJ1-1, is DAGVTQSPTHLIKTRGQQVTLRCSPKSGHDTVSWYQQALGQGPQFIFQYYEEEERQRGNFPDRFSGHQFPNYSSELNVNALLLGDSALYLCASSLPGGEAFFGQGTRLTVV.

Only one count was recorded for this clone. The genes are TRBV19 and TRBJ2-7; D might be TRBD1 (5 bases). Germline loops: CDR1 LNHDA, CDR2 SQIVND (reference sequence). The CDR3 consists of 13 residues. V gave up 5 bases and J gave up 2 bases, with 10 bases separating them. The DNA of the CDR3 is TGTGCCAGTAGTGCACAGGCCGCCTACGAGCAGTACTTC. This translates into CASSAQAAYEQYF.

The chain employs TRBV19 and TRBJ2-2, with 7 bases lining up with TRBD1. V was clipped by 9 bases and J by 6 bases; unmatched bases: 16. The CDR3 length is 16 residues. Germline CDR1 and CDR2: LNHDA and SQIVND (reference sequence). The CDR3 region has the DNA TGTGCCAGCTTCCCGAGGGCAGGGGGAGTCCCCGGGGAGCTGTTTTTT. Amino acid sequence: CASFPRAGGVPGELFF.

This rearrangement joins TRBV11-1 to TRBJ2-3, with 12 bases matching TRBD2. J lost 6 bases, V lost 5 bases, and 9 bases had no gene match. This CDR3 region has 16 residues. Germline V lookup: CDR1 SGHAT, CDR2 FQDESV (reference sequence). CDR3 nucleotides: TGTGCCAGCAGCGTTCTAGCGGGAGGGCCAATGGATACGCAGTATTTT. Translation: CASSVLAGGPMDTQYF. The variable domain in full, with the rest retrieved from reference TRBV11-1 and TRBJ2-3, is EAEVAQSPRYKITEKSQAVAFWCDPISGHATLYWYRQILGQGPELLVQFQDESVVDDSQLPKDRFSAERLKGVDSTLKIQPAELGDSAMYLCASSVLAGGPMDTQYFGPGTRLTVL.

The rearrangement uses TRBV5-1 and TRBJ1-1; a weak D match, TRBD1 (6 bases). CDR3 length equals 15 residues. Germline V gene lookup returns CDR1 SGHRS and CDR2 YFSETQ. V lost 3 bases and J 4 bases, leaving 16 bases between the germline ends. The CDR3 coding sequence is TGCGCCAGCAGCTCCACGGGGGCGGGAGCCACTGAAGCTTTCTTT. This gives the protein CASSSTGAGATEAFF.

The CDR3 nucleotides read TGTGCCAGCAGTTTCAGGGTTACTGGAAACACCATATATTTT. Translation gives CASSFRVTGNTIYF. The chain is built from TRBV28 and TRBJ1-3, with D perhaps TRBD1 (5 bases). V gave up 3 bases and J gave up 2 bases, with 8 bases separating them. The CDR3 is 14 residues long. Per the germline V gene, CDR1 is MDHEN and CDR2 is SYDVKM.

V gene TRBV3-1 (or the pseudogene TRBV3-2) combines with J gene TRBJ1-5; 7 nucleotides match TRBD1. Germline-derived CDR1 and CDR2 are LGHDT and YNNKEL (reference sequence). This CDR3 spans 15 amino acids. J gave up 11 bases and V 3 bases, and 13 bases lay outside the gene matches. The CDR3 DNA reads as TGTGCCAGCAGCCAGTCCGGGACAGCCTCTCCAGCCCAGCATTTT. It translates to CASSQSGTASPAQHF.

This chain uses TRBV28 with TRBJ1-4; D possibly corresponds to TRBD1 (5 bases). The V and J ends lost 3 bases and 2 bases respectively, with 7 bases between them. CDR3 length: 14 residues. CDR1 is MDHEN and CDR2 is SYDVKM in the germline V gene. The CDR3 DNA reads TGTGCCAGCAGTTTGGGGGGGACTAATGAAAAACTGTTTTTT. Protein sequence: CASSLGGTNEKLFF.

The chain uses TRBV6-5 and TRBJ2-7; the match to TRBD1 covers 7 bases. V dropped 6 bases and J dropped 3; count of bases not matched to a gene: 8. The CDR3 has 14 amino acids. Per the germline V gene, CDR1 is MNHEY and CDR2 is SVGAGI. This chain's CDR3 is CASSRRDSLYEQYF. The CDR3 coding sequence is TGTGCCAGCAGCCGCCGGGACAGCCTCTACGAGCAGTACTTC.

The chain combines TRBV19 with TRBJ2-1; 10 positions agree with TRBD2. This CDR3 contains 14 residues. After removal of 6 bases from V and 6 bases from J, the junction contained 5 bases not matched to a gene. Germline V gene data show CDR1 as LNHDA and CDR2 as SQIVND (reference sequence). In DNA form, the CDR3 reads TGTGCCAGTAGGCAACTAGCGGGATCCAATGAGCAGTTCTTC. Protein product: CASRQLAGSNEQFF.